One sample yielded the 19 T cell receptor beta chains listed below, sequenced in a study of blood T cell repertoires in COVID-19. Sequencing used immunoSEQ multiplex PCR; TCRdb keeps in-frame clones, though not all of them. The sample records about 45,000 clones, 70% to 85% being singletons. Sequencing used peripheral blood. The receptors were sampled from a woman older than 75 with acute or convalescent COVID-19.

This rearrangement joins TRBV6-5 to TRBJ1-4, with D tentatively TRBD1 (6 bases). Trimming cost V 2 bases and J 4 bases, with 14 bases left between them. The CDR3 contains 16 residues. CDR1 MNHEY and CDR2 SVGAGI come from the germline V gene. The CDR3 nucleotides read TGTGCCAGCAGTTACACGCGAGGGGGGGTTAATGAAAAACTGTTTTTT. Protein sequence: CASSYTRGGVNEKLFF.

V and J are TRBV10-3 and TRBJ2-3, with TRBD1 identical over 8 bases. Germline lookup yields CDR1 ENHRY and CDR2 SYGVKD. The J segment lost 1 base and the V segment lost 6 bases, leaving 6 bases of the junction unmatched. The CDR3 contains 15 residues. The CDR3 DNA follows: TGTGCCATCAGGGTGGGACAGGACGGCACAGATACGCAGTATTTT. Amino acids: CAIRVGQDGTDTQYF.

The J gene is TRBJ1-2, the V gene TRBV5-4; a weak D match, TRBD1 (6 bases). Trimming pared 4 bases from V and 8 bases from J, leaving 21 bases between. Germline V gene data show CDR1 as SGHNT and CDR2 as YYREEE (reference sequence). CDR3 length equals 15 residues. Here the CDR3 reads CASSTQGNEFRGYTF. CDR3 nucleotides: TGTGCCAGCAGCACACAGGGCAACGAATTTCGAGGCTACACCTTC.

The chain recombines TRBV5-1 with TRBJ1-2, with D hard to call. The CDR3 is 14 residues long. The V and J ends lost 0 bases and 1 base respectively, with 7 bases between them. CDR1 and CDR2 from the germline V gene are SGHRS and YFSETQ. The CDR3 DNA reads TGCGCCAGCAGCTTGGTGCCGGGTAACTATGGCTACACCTTC. Translating gives CASSLVPGNYGYTF. Filled out from reference TRBV5-1 and TRBJ1-2, the complete variable domain reads KAGVTQTPRYLIKTRGQQVTLSCSPISGHRSVSWYQQTPGQGLQFLFEYFSETQRNKGNFPGRFSGRQFSNSRSEMNVSTLELGDSALYLCASSLVPGNYGYTFGSGTRLTVV.

The CDR3 bases are TGCGCCAGCAGCCAGAAGAGTGGGGGCGGAACTGAAGCTTTCTTT. Its protein product is CASSQKSGGGTEAFF. This chain links TRBV4-1 with TRBJ1-1; a possible D gene is TRBD1 (6 bases). The CDR3 consists of 15 residues. Germline CDR1 is MGHRA and CDR2 is YSYEKL. V was clipped by 3 bases and J by 5 bases, with 16 bases between them.

CDR3 sequence (DNA): TGTGCCATCCGAGACTCCTATAATTCACCCCTCCACTTT. It specifies CAIRDSYNSPLHF. This rearrangement joins TRBV10-3 to TRBJ1-6; the D is unclear. The CDR3 is made up of 13 amino acids. The germline V and J ends were trimmed by 8 bases and 0 bases, with 5 bases remaining between them. The germline gives CDR1 ENHRY, CDR2 SYGVKD.

The chain couples TRBV14 to TRBJ2-7; TRBD1 aligns across 9 bases. V lost 8 bases and J lost 8; bases outside the gene matches: 10. Germline V gene data show CDR1 as SGHDN and CDR2 as FVKESK. CDR3 length equals 13 residues. The CDR3 spells CASGHGTGSKQYF. CDR3 bases: TGTGCCAGCGGGCACGGGACAGGGTCGAAGCAGTACTTC.

This rearrangement joins TRBV10-3 to TRBJ2-7, with TRBD1 as a possible D gene (5 bases). The CDR3 sequence is 15 residues long. Trimming shortened V by 6 bases and J by 5 bases, and 20 bases separated the two germline ends. The germline V gene has CDR1 ENHRY and CDR2 SYGVKD. The CDR3 DNA reads as TGTGCCATCAGGATGGACATTACGGAATCCGACGAGCAGTACTTC. This sequence encodes CAIRMDITESDEQYF.

The gene calls are TRBV7-6 and TRBJ1-1, with TRBD1 as a possible D gene (6 bases). The germline V gene has CDR1 SGHVS and CDR2 FNYEAQ. The germline V and J ends were trimmed by 1 base and 8 bases, with 17 bases remaining between them. This CDR3 has 15 amino acids. The DNA for the CDR3 is TGTGCCAGCAGCTTAGGGCAAGCAGGGGTCGAGGAAGCTTTCTTT. Its protein is CASSLGQAGVEEAFF.

The rearrangement joins TRBV11-2 to TRBJ2-1, with 8 bases matching TRBD2. Germline V lookup: CDR1 SGHAT, CDR2 FQNNGV. The trim removed 1 base at V and 7 bases at J, leaving 9 bases unmatched. The CDR3 runs to 16 residues. This CDR3 reads CASSLGSSGGLNEQFF. The CDR3 nucleotides are TGTGCCAGCAGCTTAGGGTCCAGCGGGGGTCTGAATGAGCAGTTCTTC.

This chain links TRBV19 with TRBJ1-5; D is possibly TRBD1 (5 bases). Between the trimmed V and J ends, which lost 6 bases and 2 bases, there was a span of 17 bases. Germline V gene data show CDR1 as LNHDA and CDR2 as SQIVND (reference sequence). This CDR3 is built from 16 residues. CDR3 DNA: TGTGCCAGTAGAGAACCAAGGGGTAATGGCAATCAGCCCCAGCATTTT. It specifies CASREPRGNGNQPQHF.

The V call is TRBV28, the J call TRBJ2-7; 10 bases match TRBD2. The J segment lost 3 bases and the V segment lost 8 bases, leaving 4 bases of the junction unmatched. CDR1 is MDHEN and CDR2 is SYDVKM in the germline V gene. The CDR3 runs 13 residues. For the CDR3, the DNA is TGTGCCAGCTGGAGCGGGAGGGGCTACGAGCAGTACTTC. Its translation: CASWSGRGYEQYF.

This clone was found once. The rearrangement links TRBV10-2 to TRBJ1-5; D is unresolved. This CDR3 is 13 amino acids long. With 8 bases removed from V and 7 bases from J, the gap between germline ends came to 15 bases. From germline, CDR1 is WSHSY and CDR2 SAAADI. CDR3 region: CASVSGSGQPQHF. For the CDR3, the DNA is TGCGCCAGCGTAAGCGGTTCGGGGCAGCCCCAGCATTTT.

In this sample, this clone turned up once. As DNA, the CDR3 is TGTGCCAGCAGGCCCGGGACAGGGACTCAGCCCCAGCATTTT. The encoded protein is CASRPGTGTQPQHF. The J gene is TRBJ1-5, the V gene TRBV6-5, with 9 bases matching TRBD1. The V gene end was trimmed by 6 bases and the J gene end by 6 bases; junction bases not matched to a gene: 6. In germline, CDR1 is MNHEY, CDR2 SVGAGI. The CDR3 runs to 14 residues.

V and J are TRBV5-6 and TRBJ1-1; D perhaps matches TRBD1 (5 bases). This CDR3 region has 17 residues. Germline CDR1 and CDR2: SGHDT and YYEEEE. V lost 3 bases to trimming and J lost 4 bases, with 22 bases between them. This CDR3 is CASSSLLFTGGVTEAFF. CDR3 bases: TGTGCCAGCAGCTCCCTACTTTTCACCGGGGGAGTCACTGAAGCTTTCTTT.

This clone was recorded only once. The J gene is TRBJ2-3, the V gene TRBV27; no clear D. The V end lost 5 bases, the J end lost 11 bases, and 17 bases lay between the germline ends. The germline V gene has CDR1 MNHEY and CDR2 SMNVEV (reference sequence). There are 13 residues in the CDR3. DNA of the CDR3: TGTGCCAGCAGTCCCGGGTGGCACAATAAGCAGTATTTT. Its translation: CASSPGWHNKQYF.

In this sample, this clone turned up once. V gene TRBV7-9 combines with J gene TRBJ2-7, with D possibly being TRBD1 (6 bases). Germline V gene sequence: CDR1 SEHNR, CDR2 FQNEAQ (reference sequence). This CDR3 comprises 15 residues. The V end lost 3 bases, the J end lost 2 bases, and 14 bases lay between the germline ends. DNA for the CDR3: TGTGCCAGCAGCTTTCTGAGGGGGACGACCTACGAGCAGTACTTC. Residues: CASSFLRGTTYEQYF.

V is TRBV7-9 and J is TRBJ2-7, with 8 bases identical to TRBD2. The germline CDR1 and CDR2 sequences are SEHNR and FQNEAQ (reference sequence). The V segment lost 1 base and the J segment 2 bases; nucleotides outside the gene matches: 16. The CDR3 loop spans 19 amino acids. The CDR3 DNA is TGTGCCAGCAGCTTAGTCGGGGGCGCTAGACTAGCGAGGACCTACGAGCAGTACTTC. This encodes CASSLVGGARLARTYEQYF.

The chain recombines TRBV9 with TRBJ2-1; 7 positions match TRBD2. There are 15 residues in the CDR3. V lost 0 bases to trimming and J lost 5 bases; unmatched junction nucleotides: 5. Germline V gene lookup returns CDR1 SGDLS and CDR2 YYNGEE. CDR3 in amino acids: CASSVESGADNEQFF. CDR3 DNA: TGTGCCAGCAGCGTAGAAAGCGGGGCAGACAATGAGCAGTTCTTC.